The TCR beta chain under discussion was sequenced for a study of blood T cell repertoires in COVID-19. Overall study context: Italy, Spain and the United States were the sources of the convalescent and acute COVID-19 samples. Nucleic acid was either cDNA or gDNA, and it came from T cells, B-cell-depleted T cells, or PBMCs.

Per the original data handling: Reference gene primer amplification in the assay estimated nucleated cell counts. Measured with immunoSEQ multiplex PCR; TCRdb has only the in-frame clones, and not every one. V and J calls and clone size are given by that table; D and trimming were obtained from the DNA. The sample has about 120,000 clones; 80% to 90% are singletons. This sequence was found in a man aged 40-55 years with acute or convalescent COVID-19. What was sequenced was peripheral blood.

The CDR3 coding sequence is TGTGCCAGCACTACGACAGGGAATGGCTACACCTTC. Translating it yields CASTTTGNGYTF. V is TRBV6-5 and J is TRBJ1-2, with 7 bases aligning to TRBD1. V was pared by 7 bases and J by 6 bases, with 5 bases of the junction left unmatched. The CDR3 has 12 residues. From germline, CDR1 is MNHEY and CDR2 SVGAGI.